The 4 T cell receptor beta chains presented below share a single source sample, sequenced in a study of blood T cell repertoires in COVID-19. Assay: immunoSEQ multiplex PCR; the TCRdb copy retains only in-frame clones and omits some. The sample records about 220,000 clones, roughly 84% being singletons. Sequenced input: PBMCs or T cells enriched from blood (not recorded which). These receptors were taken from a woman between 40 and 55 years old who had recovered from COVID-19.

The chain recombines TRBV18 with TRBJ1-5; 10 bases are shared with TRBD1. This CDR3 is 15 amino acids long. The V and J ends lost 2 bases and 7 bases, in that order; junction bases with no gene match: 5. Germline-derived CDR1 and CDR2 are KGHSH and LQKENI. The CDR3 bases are TGTGCCAGCTCACCATCGACAGGGGGCGGACAGCCCCAGCATTTT. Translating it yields CASSPSTGGGQPQHF.

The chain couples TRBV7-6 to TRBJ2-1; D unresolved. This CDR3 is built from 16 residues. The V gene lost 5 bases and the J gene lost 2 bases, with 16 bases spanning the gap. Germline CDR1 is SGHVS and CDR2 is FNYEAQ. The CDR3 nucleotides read TGTGCCAGCAGCCCGAGGTTACGGAAGGCCTACAATGAGCAGTTCTTC. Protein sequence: CASSPRLRKAYNEQFF.

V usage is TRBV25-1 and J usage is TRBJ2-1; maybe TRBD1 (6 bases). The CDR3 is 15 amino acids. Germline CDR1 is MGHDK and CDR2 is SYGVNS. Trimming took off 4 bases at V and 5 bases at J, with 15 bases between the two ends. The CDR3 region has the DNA TGTGCCAGCAGTGCCACCCCACAGGGAAACAATGAGCAGTTCTTC. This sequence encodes CASSATPQGNNEQFF.

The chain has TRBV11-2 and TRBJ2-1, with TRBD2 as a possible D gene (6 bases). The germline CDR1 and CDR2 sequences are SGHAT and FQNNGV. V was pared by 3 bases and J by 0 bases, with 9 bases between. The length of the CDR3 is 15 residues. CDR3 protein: CASSFQRASYNEQFF. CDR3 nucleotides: TGTGCCAGCAGCTTTCAGCGGGCCTCCTACAATGAGCAGTTCTTC.